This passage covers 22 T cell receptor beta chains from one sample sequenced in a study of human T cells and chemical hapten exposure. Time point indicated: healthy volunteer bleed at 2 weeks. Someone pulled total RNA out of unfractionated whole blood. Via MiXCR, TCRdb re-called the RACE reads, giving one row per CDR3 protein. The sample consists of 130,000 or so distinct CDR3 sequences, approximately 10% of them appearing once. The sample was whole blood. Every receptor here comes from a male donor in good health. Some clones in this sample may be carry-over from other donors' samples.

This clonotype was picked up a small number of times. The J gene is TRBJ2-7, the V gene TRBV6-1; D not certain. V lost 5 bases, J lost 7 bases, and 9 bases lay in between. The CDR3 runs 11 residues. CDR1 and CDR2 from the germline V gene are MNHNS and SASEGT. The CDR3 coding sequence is TGTGCCAGCAGTCCAGCGTGGGAGCAGTACTTC. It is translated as CASSPAWEQYF.

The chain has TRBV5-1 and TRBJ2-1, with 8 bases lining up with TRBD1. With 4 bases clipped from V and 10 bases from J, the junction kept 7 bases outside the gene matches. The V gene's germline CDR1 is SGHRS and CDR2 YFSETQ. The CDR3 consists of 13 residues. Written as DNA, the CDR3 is TGCGCCAGCAGCATCGGGACAGGTGGGGAGCAGTTCTTC. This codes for CASSIGTGGEQFF. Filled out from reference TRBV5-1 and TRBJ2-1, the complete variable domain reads KAGVTQTPRYLIKTRGQQVTLSCSPISGHRSVSWYQQTPGQGLQFLFEYFSETQRNKGNFPGRFSGRQFSNSRSEMNVSTLELGDSALYLCASSIGTGGEQFFGPGTRLTVL.

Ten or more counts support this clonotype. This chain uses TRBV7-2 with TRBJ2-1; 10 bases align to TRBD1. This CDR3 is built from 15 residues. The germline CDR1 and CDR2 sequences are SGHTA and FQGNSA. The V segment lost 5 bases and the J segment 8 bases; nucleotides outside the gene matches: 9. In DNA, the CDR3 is TGTGCCAGCAGCCCGGGACAGGGGTCATTCGATGAGCAGTTCTTC. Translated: CASSPGQGSFDEQFF.

The CDR3 DNA sequence: TGCGCCAGCAGCTTGGAGGGACAGGGGATTGCAGATACGCAGTATTTT. This gives the protein CASSLEGQGIADTQYF. The chain combines TRBV5-1 with TRBJ2-3, with 10 bases that match TRBD1. V lost 0 bases and J lost 4; bases outside the gene matches: 5. There are 16 residues in the CDR3. Germline-derived CDR1 and CDR2 are SGHRS and YFSETQ.

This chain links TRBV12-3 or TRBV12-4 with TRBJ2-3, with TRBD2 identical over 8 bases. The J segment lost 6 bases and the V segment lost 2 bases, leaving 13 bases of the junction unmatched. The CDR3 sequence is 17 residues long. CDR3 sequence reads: CASSLPGGGYPRDTQYF. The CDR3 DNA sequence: TGTGCCAGCAGTTTACCCGGGGGGGGCTACCCTAGGGATACGCAGTATTTT.

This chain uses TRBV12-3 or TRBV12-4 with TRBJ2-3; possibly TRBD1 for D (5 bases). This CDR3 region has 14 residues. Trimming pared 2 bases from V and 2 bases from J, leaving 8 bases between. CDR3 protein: CASSLPGHTDTQYF. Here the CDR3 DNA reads TGTGCCAGCAGTTTACCAGGACACACAGATACGCAGTATTTT.

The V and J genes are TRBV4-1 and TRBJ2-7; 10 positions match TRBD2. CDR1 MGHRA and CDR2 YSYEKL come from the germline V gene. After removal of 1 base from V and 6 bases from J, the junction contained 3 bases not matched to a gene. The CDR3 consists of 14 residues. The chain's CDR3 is CASSQAASGSEQYF. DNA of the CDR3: TGCGCCAGCAGCCAAGCGGCTAGCGGGAGCGAGCAGTACTTC.

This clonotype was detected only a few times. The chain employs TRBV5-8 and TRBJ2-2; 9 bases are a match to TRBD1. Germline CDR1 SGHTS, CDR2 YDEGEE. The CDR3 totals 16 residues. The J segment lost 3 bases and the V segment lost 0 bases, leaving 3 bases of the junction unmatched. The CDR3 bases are TGTGCCAGCAGCTTGGGGGACAGGGTGGACACCGGGGAGCTGTTTTTT. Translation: CASSLGDRVDTGELFF. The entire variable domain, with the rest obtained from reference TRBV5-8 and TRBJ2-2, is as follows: EAGVTQSPTHLIKTRGQQATLRCSPISGHTSVYWYQQALGLGLQFLLWYDEGEERNRGNFPPRFSGRQFPNYSSELNVNALELEDSALYLCASSLGDRVDTGELFFGEGSRLTVL.

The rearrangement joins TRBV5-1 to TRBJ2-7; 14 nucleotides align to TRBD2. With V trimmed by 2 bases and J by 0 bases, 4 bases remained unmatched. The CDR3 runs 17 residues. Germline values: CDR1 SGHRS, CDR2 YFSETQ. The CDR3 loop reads CASSFGLAGGNSYEQYF. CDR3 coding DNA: TGCGCCAGCAGCTTCGGACTAGCGGGAGGAAACTCCTACGAGCAGTACTTC.

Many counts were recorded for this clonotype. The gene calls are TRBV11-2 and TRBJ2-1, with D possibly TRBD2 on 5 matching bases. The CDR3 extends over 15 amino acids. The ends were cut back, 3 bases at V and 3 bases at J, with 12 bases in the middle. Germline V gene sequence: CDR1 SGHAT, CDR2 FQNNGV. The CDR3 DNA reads TGTGCCAGCAGCTTCGGACTGGGATACTACAATGAGCAGTTCTTC. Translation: CASSFGLGYYNEQFF.

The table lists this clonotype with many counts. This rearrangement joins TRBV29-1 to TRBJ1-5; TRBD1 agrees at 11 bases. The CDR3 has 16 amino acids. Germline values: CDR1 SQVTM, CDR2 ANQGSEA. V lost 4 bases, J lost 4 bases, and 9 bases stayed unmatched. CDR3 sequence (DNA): TGCAGCGTTGGCCTGTCCGGGACAGGGGGAAATCAGCCCCAGCATTTT. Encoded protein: CSVGLSGTGGNQPQHF. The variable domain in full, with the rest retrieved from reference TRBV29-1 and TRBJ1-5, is SAVISQKPSRDICQRGTSLTIQCQVDSQVTMMFWYRQQPGQSLTLIATANQGSEATYESGFVIDKFPISRPNLTFSTLTVSNMSPEDSSIYLCSVGLSGTGGNQPQHFGDGTRLSIL.

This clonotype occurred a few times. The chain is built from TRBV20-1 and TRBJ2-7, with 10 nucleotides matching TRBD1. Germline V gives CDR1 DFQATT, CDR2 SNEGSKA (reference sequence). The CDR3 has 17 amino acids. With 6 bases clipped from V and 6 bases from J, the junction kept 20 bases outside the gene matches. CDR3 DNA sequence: TGCAGTGCGAGACGGCTACAGGGACAGGGGCCGTCTAGCGAGCAGTACTTC. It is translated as CSARRLQGQGPSSEQYF.

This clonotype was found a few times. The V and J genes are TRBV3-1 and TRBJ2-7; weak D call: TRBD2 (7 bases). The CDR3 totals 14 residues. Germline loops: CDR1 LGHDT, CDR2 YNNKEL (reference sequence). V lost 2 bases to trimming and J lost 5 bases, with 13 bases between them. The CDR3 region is CASSQYGRDNEQYF. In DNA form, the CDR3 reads TGTGCCAGCAGCCAATATGGGAGGGACAACGAGCAGTACTTC.

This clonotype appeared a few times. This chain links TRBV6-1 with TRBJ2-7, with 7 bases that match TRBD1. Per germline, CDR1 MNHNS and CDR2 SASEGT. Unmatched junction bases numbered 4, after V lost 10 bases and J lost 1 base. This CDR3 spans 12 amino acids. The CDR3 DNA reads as TGTGCCACCGGACAGGAGTCCTACGAGCAGTACTTC. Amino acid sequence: CATGQESYEQYF.

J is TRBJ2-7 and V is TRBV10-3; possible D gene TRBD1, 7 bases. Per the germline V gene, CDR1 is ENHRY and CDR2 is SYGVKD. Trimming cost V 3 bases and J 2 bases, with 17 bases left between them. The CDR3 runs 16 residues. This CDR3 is CAISEPQDREAYEQYF. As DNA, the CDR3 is TGTGCCATCAGTGAACCCCAAGACAGGGAGGCCTACGAGCAGTACTTC.

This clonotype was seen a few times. The CDR3 DNA reads as TGTGCCACGAGCAGGGGACAGGGGGAATCGGCTGAAGCTTTCTTT. Protein: CATSRGQGESAEAFF. V usage is TRBV10-3 and J usage is TRBJ1-1; 11 positions agree with TRBD1. CDR3 length: 15 amino acids. V shed 10 bases and J 6 bases; nucleotides not matched to a gene: 13. Germline V lookup: CDR1 ENHRY, CDR2 SYGVKD.

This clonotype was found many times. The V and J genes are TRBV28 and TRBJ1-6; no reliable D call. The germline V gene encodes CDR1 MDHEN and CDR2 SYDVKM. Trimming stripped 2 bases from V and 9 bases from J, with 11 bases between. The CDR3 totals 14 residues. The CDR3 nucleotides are TGTGCCAGCAGTTTAGATCCGGTTGCTTCACCCCTCCACTTT. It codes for CASSLDPVASPLHF.

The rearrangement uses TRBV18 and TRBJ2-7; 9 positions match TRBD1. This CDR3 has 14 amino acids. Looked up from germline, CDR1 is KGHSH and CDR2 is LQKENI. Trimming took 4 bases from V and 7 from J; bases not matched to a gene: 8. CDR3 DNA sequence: TGTGCCAGCTCACTCGGGACAGGGAAAGAAGAGCAGTACTTC. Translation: CASSLGTGKEEQYF.

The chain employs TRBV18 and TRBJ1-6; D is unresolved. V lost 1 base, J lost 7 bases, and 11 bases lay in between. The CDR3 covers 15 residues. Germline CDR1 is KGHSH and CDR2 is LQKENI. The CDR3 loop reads CASSPREGPNSPLHF. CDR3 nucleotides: TGTGCCAGCTCACCACGGGAAGGCCCGAATTCACCCCTCCACTTT.

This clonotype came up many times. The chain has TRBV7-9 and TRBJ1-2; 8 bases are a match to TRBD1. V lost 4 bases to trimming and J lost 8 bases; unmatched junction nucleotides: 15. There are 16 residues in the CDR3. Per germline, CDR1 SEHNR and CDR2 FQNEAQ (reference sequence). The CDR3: CASSSGTGKDKGGYTF. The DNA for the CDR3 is TGTGCCAGCAGCTCCGGGACAGGAAAAGATAAAGGGGGCTACACCTTC.

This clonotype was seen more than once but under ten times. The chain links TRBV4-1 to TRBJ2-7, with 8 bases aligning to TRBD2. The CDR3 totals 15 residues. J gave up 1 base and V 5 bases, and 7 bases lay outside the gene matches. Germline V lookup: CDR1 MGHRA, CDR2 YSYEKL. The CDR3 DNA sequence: TGCGCCAGCAGCGTGGAGAAGCGGGAGTCCTACGAGCAGTACTTC. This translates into CASSVEKRESYEQYF.

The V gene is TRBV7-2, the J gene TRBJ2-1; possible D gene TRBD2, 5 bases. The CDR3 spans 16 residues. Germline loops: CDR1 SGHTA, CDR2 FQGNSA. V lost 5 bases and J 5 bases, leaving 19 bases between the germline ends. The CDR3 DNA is TGTGCCAGCAGCCATAGGGATTTACGAGGGAACAATGAGCAGTTCTTC. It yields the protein CASSHRDLRGNNEQFF.